The subject of this entry is one TCR beta chain. The antigen is unknown. The same CDR3 arises from other DNA sequences in this sample as well. The sample belongs to a study of cytomegalovirus exposure and HLA in healthy donors. V was trimmed by 1 base and J by 7 bases, leaving 8 bases between them. CDR1 and CDR2 from the germline V gene are MDHEN and SYDVKM. This CDR3 is 12 amino acids long. Researchers ran the PCR with 60 Vbeta and 13 Jbeta primers. Sequenced by immunoSEQ multiplex PCR; TCRdb stores in-frame clones only, minus some. The sample has about 190,000 clones, just under 75% seen once. General study findings and limits: After further analysis at a later stage, 17,000 or so TCR beta sequences were associated with HLA alleles at 0.05 false discovery rate. Later on, an analysis showed TCR association rates differing by HLA locus, with DRB1 the most and HLA-C the fewest.

This TCR was sampled from a young woman in good health and CMV-seropositive. Sequenced input: PBMCs. This chain links TRBV28 with TRBJ2-7; TRBD2 is a possible D gene (6 bases). This CDR3 is CASSLLAGEQYF. CDR3 coding DNA: TGTGCCAGCAGTTTATTGGCGGGGGAGCAGTACTTC.